A selection of T cell receptor beta chains follows, all from one sample in a study of response to subunit inactivated influenza vaccine. TCRdb itself ran the RT-PCR reads through MiXCR, one entry per CDR3 protein. The sample has hundreds of thousands of distinct CDR3 sequences, roughly 15% seen once. Sample: PBMCs from blood, taken 14 to 15 days before vaccination. These receptors were taken from a man aged 50-59 years who received an inactivated influenza vaccine. Both conserved end residues are part of each CDR3. D genes are given only for firm matches. Some rows mark clone size as missing; the rest say once, few, many or name a class of expanded clone.

cdr3_nt	cdr3_aa	j_call	v_call	d_call	clone_size
TGCGCCAGCAGCTTGGGACAGGGTTTTAATGCCGATACGCAGTATTTT	CASSLGQGFNADTQYF	TRBJ2-3	TRBV5-1	TRBD1	few
TGCAGTACACCGGGCTTCGGGTACTCCGGGTACAATGAGCAGTTCTTC	CSTPGFGYSGYNEQFF	TRBJ2-1	TRBV20-1	.	few
TGCGCCAGCAGCTTGGCCCTAGCGGGGGACTCCTACGAGCAGTACTTC	CASSLALAGDSYEQYF	TRBJ2-7	TRBV5-1	TRBD2	many
TGCAGTGCTAGAAAAGGGACTAGCGGGGGATATCTAGCCAAAAACATTCAGTACTTC	CSARKGTSGGYLAKNIQYF	TRBJ2-4	TRBV20-1	TRBD2	.
TGTGCCAGCAGTTTTTCACCCGACTATGGCTACACCTTC	CASSFSPDYGYTF	TRBJ1-2	TRBV28	.	.
TGCGCCAGCAGCTCGTCAGGGGGCCTATTTTCCTCCGAAGCTTTCTTT	CASSSSGGLFSSEAFF	TRBJ1-1	TRBV4-1	TRBD1	.
TGTGCCAGCAGCCCCCACAGGGGGACTTCACCCCTCCACTTT	CASSPHRGTSPLHF	TRBJ1-6	TRBV7-8	TRBD1	.
TGTGCCAGCAGCTCGGGGGACAGAACTCTCTATGGCTACACCTTC	CASSSGDRTLYGYTF	TRBJ1-2	TRBV27	TRBD1	.
TGCAGTGCTAGAGATCTAGCGGGGGTGTACAATGAGCAGTTCTTC	CSARDLAGVYNEQFF	TRBJ2-1	TRBV20-1	TRBD2	.
TGTGCCAGCAGTTACTCGACCCGGGGGGGCGGGTATGAGCAGTTCTTC	CASSYSTRGGGYEQFF	TRBJ2-1	TRBV6-2/TRBV6-3	TRBD2	few
TGCGCCAGCAAAGACAGGGGGCCCCCAGAGACCCAGTACTTC	CASKDRGPPETQYF	TRBJ2-5	TRBV4-3	TRBD1	many
TGTGCCATCAGTGAGTCAGGGTCCTCCTACGAGCAGTACTTC	CAISESGSSYEQYF	TRBJ2-7	TRBV10-3	.	many
TGTGCCAGCAGCGTAACCGGGACAGCGAATGAAAAACTGTTTTTT	CASSVTGTANEKLFF	TRBJ1-4	TRBV11-2	TRBD1	few
TGTGCCAGCAGCGTAGCTAGGGGGAATGAGCAGTTCTTC	CASSVARGNEQFF	TRBJ2-1	TRBV9	.	few
TGTGCCAGCAGCCCCCGACAGGGAGTCTCGCACGAGCAGTACTTC	CASSPRQGVSHEQYF	TRBJ2-7	TRBV7-6	TRBD1	.
TGCTGTGCTAGAGATCTCTTAGCGGGGGGGCCTCATACGCAGTATTTT	CCARDLLAGGPHTQYF	TRBJ2-3	TRBV20-1	TRBD2	few
TGTGCCAGCAGCTTAGAAGTGGGAGGTCCTGCGGAGACCCAGTACTTC	CASSLEVGGPAETQYF	TRBJ2-5	TRBV7-6	.	.
TGCGCCAGCAGCTTGGATGGACACAATGAGCAGTTCTTC	CASSLDGHNEQFF	TRBJ2-1	TRBV5-1	.	few
TGCGCCAGCAGCCAACGGGGGTTAGGGGGGGGAGCCACAGATACGCAGTATTTT	CASSQRGLGGGATDTQYF	TRBJ2-3	TRBV4-3	.	few
TGCAGTGCTAGAGATGTGTATGGGCACAGGGGGCATGGAGATACGCAGTATTTT	CSARDVYGHRGHGDTQYF	TRBJ2-3	TRBV20-1	TRBD1	.
TGTGCCAGTAGTTTAAGGACTAGCGGAGTAAGCACAGATACGCAGTATTTT	CASSLRTSGVSTDTQYF	TRBJ2-3	TRBV19	TRBD2	few
TGCGCCAGCAGCGTAGACGGGACAGGGGAGGATGGCTACACCTTC	CASSVDGTGEDGYTF	TRBJ1-2	TRBV5-1	TRBD1	.